The 30 T cell receptor beta chains listed next were all sequenced from one sample in a study of monozygotic twins with inflammatory bowel disease. Using the 5' RACE reads, TCRdb records one entry per CDR3 protein without DNA. This repertoire comprises fewer than 550,000 distinct CDR3 sequences; its ten largest clones make up around 2.4%. The sample consisted of blood. All receptors derive from a human donor with ulcerative colitis or Crohn's disease, or a healthy co-twin of an affected twin (not recorded which).

The chain joins TRBV2 to TRBJ1-5; TCRdb outputs TRBD1, but without DNA this stays unchecked. Germline values: CDR1 SNHLY, CDR2 FYNNEI. The CDR3 is 14 amino acids. CDR3 sequence: CASSDTGGRQPQHF.

This sequence joins TRBV20-1 and TRBJ1-4; TCRdb names TRBD1, which stays unverified in the absence of DNA. The germline V gene has CDR1 DFQATT and CDR2 SNEGSKA (reference sequence). The CDR3 contains 14 residues. CDR3 residues: CSARTGSLRPNLFF.

The chain recombines TRBV5-1 with TRBJ1-2; absent DNA, TCRdb's TRBD1 call cannot be checked. CDR3 length: 14 residues. CDR1 is SGHRS, CDR2 YFSETQ, per germline. This CDR3 is CASSLSPTQGGYTF.

V is TRBV7-8 and J is TRBJ2-1. CDR3 length: 16 amino acids. CDR1 SGHVS and CDR2 FQNEAQ come from the germline V gene. The CDR3 loop reads CASSLIARGSYNEQFF.

V gene TRBV6-5 combines with J gene TRBJ1-1; with no DNA, the TCRdb D assignment of TRBD1 cannot be verified. The CDR3 totals 17 residues. Germline V lookup: CDR1 MNHEY, CDR2 SVGAGI. CDR3 sequence: CASITGTGAVSSAEAFF.

This CDR3 reads CASSRQGLHEQYF. The V gene is TRBV28, the J gene TRBJ2-7; absent DNA, TCRdb's TRBD1 call cannot be checked. CDR3 length equals 13 residues. Germline lookup yields CDR1 MDHEN and CDR2 SYDVKM.

The chain couples TRBV20-1 to TRBJ2-1; TCRdb lists TRBD2, though no DNA is available to test this call. Germline V gives CDR1 DFQATT, CDR2 SNEGSKA (reference sequence). The CDR3 has 13 amino acids. The CDR3 sequence is CSAGRLPDNEQFF.

The V call is TRBV18, the J call TRBJ2-3; TCRdb outputs TRBD1, but without DNA this stays unchecked. This CDR3 has 16 amino acids. Germline lookup yields CDR1 KGHSH and CDR2 LQKENI. This chain's CDR3 is CASSSLGQGITDTQYF.

J is TRBJ2-3 and V is TRBV30. Germline V gene lookup returns CDR1 GTSNPN and CDR2 SVGIG (reference sequence). There are 14 residues in the CDR3. CDR3 amino acids: CAWKRTGQTDTQYF.

This sequence joins TRBV6-1 and TRBJ1-2. CDR3 length: 12 amino acids. Germline assignment: CDR1 MNHNS and CDR2 SASEGT. The CDR3 sequence is CASSEGNYGYTF.

J is TRBJ1-2 and V is TRBV6-5; without DNA, the TCRdb call of TRBD1 cannot be checked. CDR1 is MNHEY, CDR2 SVGAGI, per germline. CDR3 size: 17 residues. The CDR3 protein is CASSYVAFRGQWDGYTF.

J is TRBJ2-5 and V is TRBV7-2; TCRdb selects TRBD1, and the lack of DNA leaves this call unchecked. The CDR3 runs to 15 residues. The germline V gene encodes CDR1 SGHTA and CDR2 FQGNSA. The CDR3 loop reads CASSRQLVESETQYF. The full variable domain, in which reference TRBV7-2 and TRBJ2-5 provide the parts outside the CDR3, is GAGVSQSPSNKVTEKGKDVELRCDPISGHTALYWYRQSLGQGLEFLIYFQGNSAPDKSGLPSDRFSAERTGGSVSTLTIQRTQQEDSAVYLCASSRQLVESETQYFGPGTRLLVL.

The J gene is TRBJ2-5, the V gene TRBV9; TCRdb's D call of TRBD1 is untestable without DNA. This CDR3 region has 16 residues. Per the germline V gene, CDR1 is SGDLS and CDR2 is YYNGEE. CDR3 loop: CASTSSAGENQETQYF.

The chain joins TRBV7-9 to TRBJ2-3; TCRdb proposes TRBD1, but this gene call is untestable without DNA. Germline loops: CDR1 SEHNR, CDR2 FQNEAQ (reference sequence). The CDR3 consists of 15 residues. CDR3 region: CASSPMGPYTDTQYF.

This chain connects TRBV6-2 or TRBV6-3 to TRBJ2-3; TCRdb calls TRBD2, which cannot be checked without DNA. There are 16 residues in the CDR3. CDR1 is MNHEY, CDR2 SVGEGT, per germline. Here the CDR3 reads CASSPHLASGTDTQYF.

The chain carries TRBV5-1 and TRBJ1-1; TCRdb's D gene call, TRBD1, goes unchecked for lack of DNA. This CDR3 region has 15 residues. Germline CDR1 is SGHRS and CDR2 is YFSETQ. The CDR3 is CASSQTGGWNTEAFF.

The genes are TRBV7-9 and TRBJ2-2. This CDR3 spans 14 amino acids. CDR1 is SEHNR and CDR2 is FQNEAQ in the germline V gene (reference sequence). CDR3: CASGRWENTGELFF.

The V call is TRBV7-9, the J call TRBJ2-1; TCRdb reports TRBD1, a call that lacks DNA to check it against. The CDR3 loop spans 11 amino acids. Germline V gene lookup returns CDR1 SEHNR and CDR2 FQNEAQ (reference sequence). The CDR3 loop is CASSPGDEQFF. The variable domain in full, with the rest retrieved from reference TRBV7-9 and TRBJ2-1, is DTGVSQNPRHKITKRGQNVTFRCDPISEHNRLYWYRQTLGQGPEFLTYFQNEAQLEKSRLLSDRFSAERPKGSFSTLEIQRTEQGDSAMYLCASSPGDEQFFGPGTRLTVL.

The V call is TRBV5-1, the J call TRBJ1-1. CDR1 and CDR2 from the germline V gene are SGHRS and YFSETQ. This CDR3 has 15 amino acids. Here the CDR3 reads CASSLDVLMNTEAFF.

The chain's CDR3 is CASSPGTGQGETQYF. This chain connects TRBV5-1 to TRBJ2-5; lacking DNA, the TRBD1 call made by TCRdb goes unchecked. Germline CDR1 reads SGHRS; CDR2 reads YFSETQ. The CDR3 is 15 residues long.

This chain connects TRBV6-1 to TRBJ2-3; absent DNA, TCRdb's TRBD1 call cannot be checked. This CDR3 contains 16 residues. Germline assignment: CDR1 MNHNS and CDR2 SASEGT. The CDR3 region is CASSERGGTSTDTQYF.

The chain links TRBV12-3 or TRBV12-4 to TRBJ2-5; TCRdb calls TRBD1, which cannot be checked without DNA. CDR3 length: 17 residues. CDR3 loop: CASSPSFGRGPQKTQYF.

The chain has TRBV27 and TRBJ2-7. The CDR3 consists of 13 residues. Germline CDR1 and CDR2: MNHEY and SMNVEV (reference sequence). This CDR3 is CASRQTATYEQYF.

The CDR3 reads CASRIAMGAQYF. The rearrangement uses TRBV28 and TRBJ2-5; lacking DNA, the TRBD1 call made by TCRdb goes unchecked. This CDR3 region has 12 residues. CDR1 and CDR2 from the germline V gene are MDHEN and SYDVKM.

The chain has TRBV11-2 and TRBJ2-2; the TCRdb call, TRBD2, lacks DNA for checking. Germline lookup yields CDR1 SGHAT and CDR2 FQNNGV. This CDR3 is built from 15 residues. CDR3 amino acids: CASSITSGGAGELFF.

The V and J genes are TRBV5-1 and TRBJ1-1; there is no DNA to check the TCRdb D call of TRBD1. The CDR3 is 16 amino acids. The germline CDR1 and CDR2 sequences are SGHRS and YFSETQ. The CDR3 spells CASSGGRSTMNTEAFF.

The V and J genes are TRBV7-2 and TRBJ2-3; the TRBD2 assignment by TCRdb is unverifiable without DNA. The V gene's germline CDR1 is SGHTA and CDR2 FQGNSA. The CDR3 length is 14 residues. CDR3 region: CASSLSSGADTQYF.

This chain uses TRBV7-2 with TRBJ2-2; TCRdb indicates TRBD2, and absent DNA this call remains unverified. Germline CDR1 reads SGHTA; CDR2 reads FQGNSA. The CDR3 has 16 residues. The CDR3 loop is CASSPIAGGVIGELFF.

The chain combines TRBV28 with TRBJ2-3; TCRdb picks TRBD2, but there is no DNA to check that call. Germline CDR1 MDHEN, CDR2 SYDVKM. This CDR3 comprises 15 residues. The CDR3 protein is CASSQGQVPTDTQYF.

The CDR3 is CGSSPGLAGSNEQFF. This chain links TRBV18 with TRBJ2-1; TCRdb outputs TRBD2, but without DNA this stays unchecked. Per germline, CDR1 KGHSH and CDR2 LQKENI. This CDR3 spans 15 amino acids.